These 31 T cell receptor beta chains were all obtained from the same sample, sequenced in a study of blood T cell repertoires in COVID-19. Repertoires were generated with immunoSEQ multiplex PCR, while TCRdb's copy carries only in-frame clones and drops some. The sample lists 150,000 to 200,000 clones, about 85% occurring once. Sequencing input: PBMCs or T cells enriched from blood (not recorded which). The receptors were sampled from a man aged 40-49 years who had recovered from COVID-19.

The rearrangement uses TRBV9 and TRBJ1-6; TRBD1 is a possible D gene (5 bases). Germline assignment: CDR1 SGDLS and CDR2 YYNGEE. CDR3 length: 15 amino acids. The ends were cut back, 0 bases at V and 10 bases at J, with 14 bases in the middle. DNA for the CDR3: TGTGCCAGCAGCGTAGAGGCGAACAGGCGGTCACCCCTCCACTTT. Translation: CASSVEANRRSPLHF.

This clone was recorded only once. The chain uses TRBV9 and TRBJ2-2; possible D gene TRBD2, 5 bases. CDR1 and CDR2 from the germline V gene are SGDLS and YYNGEE. The ends were cut back, 2 bases at V and 8 bases at J, with 16 bases in the middle. The CDR3 is 15 residues long. CDR3 DNA sequence: TGTGCCAGCAGCGTGGCGATGGACTCCGGTGGGGAGCTGTTTTTT. Its translation: CASSVAMDSGGELFF.

The chain is built from TRBV9 and TRBJ2-3; maybe TRBD2 (7 bases). Germline lookup yields CDR1 SGDLS and CDR2 YYNGEE. The CDR3 loop spans 14 amino acids. Trimming left V 4 bases short and J 5 bases short, with 14 bases between. The CDR3 DNA reads as TGTGCCAGCAGCCCCTTAGGGGGGGGAGATACGCAGTATTTT. Amino acid sequence: CASSPLGGGDTQYF.

CDR3 in amino acids: CASSSGQGGTIYF. For the CDR3, the DNA is TGTGCCAGCAGCTCCGGACAGGGGGGCACCATATATTTT. The chain carries TRBV7-2 and TRBJ1-3; 10 nucleotides agree with TRBD1. V lost 4 bases and J lost 9; bases outside the gene matches: 3. Germline CDR1 reads SGHTA; CDR2 reads FQGNSA. This CDR3 spans 13 amino acids.

The chain links TRBV10-3 to TRBJ2-7; maybe TRBD2 (5 bases). V lost 1 base and J lost 4, with 14 bases in between. The V gene's germline CDR1 is ENHRY and CDR2 SYGVKD. The CDR3 is 15 amino acids. The CDR3 DNA sequence: TGTGCCATCAGTGAGTATGAGGGTCTGGCATACGAGCAGTACTTC. Encoded protein: CAISEYEGLAYEQYF.

The V call is TRBV6-5, the J call TRBJ2-3, with 9 bases lining up with TRBD1. After removal of 6 bases from V and 4 bases from J, the junction contained 8 bases not matched to a gene. The CDR3 extends over 15 amino acids. Germline values: CDR1 MNHEY, CDR2 SVGAGI. CDR3 protein: CASSWGQGNADTQYF. CDR3 DNA sequence: TGTGCCAGCAGCTGGGGACAGGGCAACGCAGATACGCAGTATTTT.

The rearrangement links TRBV7-9 to TRBJ1-1; 9 nucleotides agree with TRBD1. Germline loops: CDR1 SEHNR, CDR2 FQNEAQ (reference sequence). V gave up 2 bases and J gave up 1 base; unmatched junction bases: 11. The CDR3 sequence is 18 residues long. In DNA, the CDR3 is TGTGCCAGCAGCTTATACAGGGGGCACGTGTTGTGGAACACTGAAGCTTTCTTT. This sequence encodes CASSLYRGHVLWNTEAFF.

Here the CDR3 reads CASSLGRAKSYEQYF. The DNA for the CDR3 is TGTGCCAGCAGCCTGGGCAGGGCGAAATCCTACGAGCAGTACTTC. This sequence joins TRBV5-6 and TRBJ2-7, with D maybe TRBD1 (5 bases). This CDR3 spans 15 amino acids. Germline lookup yields CDR1 SGHDT and CDR2 YYEEEE. Deletions cut 4 bases from V and 1 base from J, with 15 bases between.

The chain joins TRBV28 to TRBJ2-7; weak D call: TRBD1 (5 bases). The V gene lost 5 bases and the J gene lost 0 bases, with 14 bases spanning the gap. CDR1 and CDR2 from the germline V gene are MDHEN and SYDVKM. The CDR3 extends over 15 amino acids. CDR3 nucleotides: TGTGCCAGCAGTCGACAGCCGAGTACCTCCTACGAGCAGTACTTC. Translated: CASSRQPSTSYEQYF.

The chain carries TRBV11-3 and TRBJ1-1, with a tentative D call TRBD1 (6 bases). The V gene's germline CDR1 is SGHNT and CDR2 YENEEA. There are 14 residues in the CDR3. The V gene lost 1 base and the J gene lost 4 bases, with 10 bases spanning the gap. CDR3 region: CASSLGGLGTEAFF. CDR3 sequence (DNA): TGTGCCAGCAGCTTAGGGGGGCTAGGCACTGAAGCTTTCTTT.

This sequence joins TRBV27 and TRBJ2-7, with 9 bases lining up with TRBD2. Germline-derived CDR1 and CDR2 are MNHEY and SMNVEV (reference sequence). The CDR3 sequence is 15 residues long. V lost 2 bases and J lost 0; bases outside the gene matches: 2. The CDR3 nucleotides are TGTGCCAGCAGTTTAGGTAGCGGGAGCTCCTACGAGCAGTACTTC. This gives the protein CASSLGSGSSYEQYF.

The chain is built from TRBV18 and TRBJ2-3; no definite D call. Germline CDR1 is KGHSH and CDR2 is LQKENI. Between the trimmed V and J ends, which lost 2 bases and 3 bases, there was a span of 6 bases. The CDR3 covers 13 residues. This chain's CDR3 is CASSPSGTDTQYF. The CDR3 DNA follows: TGTGCCAGCTCACCATCCGGGACAGATACGCAGTATTTT.

Written as DNA, the CDR3 is TGTGCCAGCAGGACAGGGGGTAATAATTCACCCCTCCACTTT. Translating gives CASRTGGNNSPLHF. The rearrangement uses TRBV28 and TRBJ1-6; 9 bases are a match to TRBD1. The CDR3 has 14 residues. The germline V gene encodes CDR1 MDHEN and CDR2 SYDVKM. V lost 6 bases to trimming and J lost 5 bases; unmatched junction nucleotides: 2.

The chain joins TRBV6-5 to TRBJ1-1; D call uncertain. V lost 5 bases, J lost 5 bases, and 12 bases lay in between. Germline assignment: CDR1 MNHEY and CDR2 SVGAGI. The CDR3 runs to 13 residues. CDR3 amino acids: CASSLPGMTEAFF. CDR3 bases: TGTGCCAGCAGTCTCCCCGGGATGACTGAAGCTTTCTTT.

Points on this clone: Relative to the germline gene, one junction end is altered; a read error may explain this. The J gene is TRBJ2-1, the V gene TRBV6-2 or TRBV6-3; 10 bases are a match to TRBD2. Germline V gene data show CDR1 as MNHEY and CDR2 as SVGEGT. The CDR3 consists of 21 residues. CDR3 residues: CASSEIVPIKAGGPKYNEQFF. The CDR3 coding sequence is TGTGCGAGCAGCGAGATTGTTCCAATAAAAGCGGGAGGGCCGAAGTACAATGAGCAGTTCTTC.

Here the CDR3 reads CASRLAGVDTDTQYF. CDR3 sequence (DNA): TGTGCCAGTAGACTAGCGGGAGTGGACACAGATACGCAGTATTTT. The chain recombines TRBV19 with TRBJ2-3; 11 nucleotides match TRBD2. The CDR3 sequence is 15 residues long. Germline CDR1 LNHDA, CDR2 SQIVND (reference sequence). Trimming removed 6 bases from V and 2 bases from J; junction bases left unmatched: 4.

This chain uses TRBV5-1 with TRBJ2-3; 8 bases match TRBD2. CDR1 and CDR2 from the germline V gene are SGHRS and YFSETQ. The CDR3 contains 18 residues. J was trimmed by 9 bases and V by 1 base; bases with no gene match: 19. CDR3 bases: TGCGCCAGCAGCTTGAGCCTAAGGGTAGCGGGAAGTAGAGGCACGCAGTATTTT. Translated, it gives CASSLSLRVAGSRGTQYF.

V usage is TRBV18 and J usage is TRBJ2-7, with TRBD1 as a possible D gene (5 bases). Trimming took off 4 bases at V and 7 bases at J, with 14 bases between the two ends. The CDR3 sequence is 13 residues long. CDR1 and CDR2 (germline): KGHSH, LQKENI. The CDR3 region is CASSQLDIGEQYF. In DNA form, the CDR3 reads TGTGCCAGCTCACAATTGGACATAGGGGAGCAGTACTTC.

The chain links TRBV5-1 to TRBJ2-7; 7 bases are shared with TRBD1. Germline V gene lookup returns CDR1 SGHRS and CDR2 YFSETQ. This CDR3 comprises 13 residues. J gave up 5 bases and V 4 bases, and 6 bases lay outside the gene matches. The CDR3 nucleotides are TGCGCCAGCAGCGTGACAGGGAAACACGAGCAGTACTTC. Translating gives CASSVTGKHEQYF.

J is TRBJ2-7 and V is TRBV7-6, with TRBD1 identical over 11 bases. The CDR3 has 15 amino acids. V trimming: 2 bases; J trimming: 4 bases; junction bases outside the gene matches: 4. CDR1 and CDR2 from the germline V gene are SGHVS and FNYEAQ. The CDR3 here is CASSLSGQGVYEQYF. As DNA, the CDR3 is TGTGCCAGCAGCTTATCGGGACAGGGGGTGTACGAGCAGTACTTC. Combining the CDR3 with reference TRBV7-6 and TRBJ2-7 gives the whole variable domain GAGVSQSPRYKVTKRGQDVALRCDPISGHVSLYWYRQALGQGPEFLTYFNYEAQQDKSGLPNDRFSAERPEGSISTLTIQRTEQRDSAMYRCASSLSGQGVYEQYFGPGTRLTVT.

The rearrangement joins TRBV19 to TRBJ2-7, with a tentative D call TRBD1 (5 bases). The CDR3 runs to 13 residues. The V gene lost 2 bases and the J gene lost 2 bases, with 7 bases spanning the gap. CDR1 LNHDA and CDR2 SQIVND come from the germline V gene (reference sequence). As DNA, the CDR3 is TGTGCCAGTAGTATACAGGGTGCCTACGAGCAGTACTTC. Translation: CASSIQGAYEQYF.

The chain employs TRBV6-5 and TRBJ1-1; 7 positions match TRBD1. This CDR3 region has 12 residues. CDR1 is MNHEY, CDR2 SVGAGI, per germline. V trimming: 6 bases; J trimming: 6 bases; junction bases outside the gene matches: 4. Here the CDR3 reads CASSPGGPEAFF. The CDR3, as DNA: TGTGCCAGCAGCCCAGGGGGGCCTGAAGCTTTCTTT.

The V and J genes are TRBV7-3 and TRBJ2-7; TRBD1 aligns across 9 bases. Trimming at V came to 3 bases and at J to 0 bases, leaving 9 bases not matched to a gene. This CDR3 comprises 17 residues. CDR1 and CDR2 (germline): SGHTA, FQGTGA. The CDR3 here is CASSFPKPGQGSYEQYF. DNA of the CDR3: TGTGCCAGCAGCTTTCCTAAACCGGGACAGGGCTCCTACGAGCAGTACTTC.

J is TRBJ1-6 and V is TRBV7-8; D is ambiguous. The ends were cut back, 1 base at V and 12 bases at J, with 13 bases in the middle. The length of the CDR3 is 14 residues. Germline-derived CDR1 and CDR2 are SGHVS and FQNEAQ. CDR3 bases: TGTGCCAGCAGCTTAGACAGCTCCCTGGTACCCCTCCACTTT. It codes for CASSLDSSLVPLHF.

CDR3 bases: TGTGCCAGTAGTAATTGGGCAGGGGACTCTGGAAACACCATATATTTT. This codes for CASSNWAGDSGNTIYF. The chain is built from TRBV19 and TRBJ1-3; D may be TRBD1 (6 bases). Germline V gene data show CDR1 as LNHDA and CDR2 as SQIVND (reference sequence). The CDR3 extends over 16 amino acids. Trimming cost V 4 bases and J 0 bases, with 13 bases left between them.

The chain employs TRBV9 and TRBJ2-1, with D tentatively TRBD2 (5 bases). Trimming pared 2 bases from V and 4 bases from J, leaving 19 bases between. From germline, CDR1 is SGDLS and CDR2 YYNGEE. This CDR3 comprises 17 residues. The CDR3 nucleotides are TGTGCCAGCAGCGTGCGCCCCGTTGGCGGGCTGTACAATGAGCAGTTCTTC. Amino acid sequence: CASSVRPVGGLYNEQFF.

The chain is built from TRBV27 and TRBJ1-6; no reliable D call. The CDR3 runs 16 residues. The germline gives CDR1 MNHEY, CDR2 SMNVEV (reference sequence). Trimming cost V 6 bases and J 3 bases, with 15 bases left between them. The CDR3 DNA is TGTGCCAGCAGGGAGGGCCTCCGCAGCTATAATTCACCCCTCCACTTT. It encodes CASREGLRSYNSPLHF.

This clone showed up just a few times. The chain couples TRBV19 to TRBJ1-1; D uncertain. The length of the CDR3 is 13 residues. Trimming left V 2 bases short and J 6 bases short, with 10 bases between. In germline, CDR1 is LNHDA, CDR2 SQIVND (reference sequence). The CDR3 DNA reads TGTGCCAGTAGTATATGGGAGAGGCCTGAAGCTTTCTTT. Translated: CASSIWERPEAFF.

This clone was recorded once. The rearrangement uses TRBV29-1 and TRBJ2-1; D remains unclear. The germline V gene has CDR1 SQVTM and CDR2 ANQGSEA. The CDR3 length is 10 residues. The germline V and J ends were trimmed by 4 bases and 11 bases, with 9 bases remaining between them. In DNA form, the CDR3 reads TGCAGCGTTGCCCGGGTCCAGCAGTTCTTC. This encodes CSVARVQQFF.

The CDR3 is CAWSDQPSRPHEQYF. The CDR3 region has the DNA TGTGCCTGGAGTGACCAACCGTCCAGGCCCCACGAGCAGTACTTC. The rearrangement uses TRBV30 and TRBJ2-7; no firm D call. There are 15 residues in the CDR3. The germline V gene encodes CDR1 GTSNPN and CDR2 SVGIG (reference sequence). Trimming left V 1 base short and J 5 bases short, with 18 bases between.

This sequence joins TRBV7-9 and TRBJ1-1; D possibly corresponds to TRBD1 (5 bases). The germline V and J ends were trimmed by 5 bases and 3 bases, with 13 bases remaining between them. CDR1 SEHNR and CDR2 FQNEAQ come from the germline V gene (reference sequence). The CDR3 length is 14 residues. The CDR3 region has the DNA TGTGCCAGCAGCCCGAGTCGGGGGTACACTGAAGCTTTCTTT. Translated: CASSPSRGYTEAFF.